These 29 T cell receptor beta chains were all obtained from the same sample, sequenced in a study of T cells in Graves' hyperthyroidism and ophthalmopathy. Researchers amplified the TCR beta CDR3 regions from RNA transcripts. Using the HTBI primer set, a first-round RT-PCR was run on the TCR CDR3. TCRdb independently ran MiXCR on the multiplex PCR reads; one entry per CDR3 protein. The sample comprises under 400,000 distinct CDR3 sequences, approximately 13% of which are singletons, and 9% to 9.5% rests with the top ten. Sequenced material: blood. The receptors here all came from a woman between 18 and 30 years old with Graves' hyperthyroidism.

Regarding this clonotype: Because the CDR3's place on the DNA is in doubt, the DNA is left out and the CDR3 is given as listed by TCRdb. The gene calls are TRBV7-8 and TRBJ2-2. Both ends counted, the CDR3 spans 13 residues. From germline, CDR1 is SGHVS and CDR2 FQNEAQ. The CDR3 is CASSSWTAGSCFF.

The sample holds many counts of this clonotype. This chain uses TRBV2 with TRBJ1-1; 7 positions agree with TRBD1. This CDR3 spans 13 amino acids. Germline CDR1 and CDR2: SNHLY and FYNNEI. Trimming took 9 bases from V and 1 from J; bases not matched to a gene: 5. The CDR3 protein is CARRTGQNTEAFF. CDR3 DNA: TGTGCCAGACGGACAGGCCAGAACACTGAAGCTTTCTTT.

Note on this clonotype: This may be a read error: a much more frequent sequence differs by one nucleotide. The chain recombines TRBV20-1 with TRBJ2-4; 10 bases fit TRBD1. Germline CDR1 reads DFQATT; CDR2 reads SNEGSKA (reference sequence). V shed 6 bases and J 3 bases; nucleotides not matched to a gene: 8. The CDR3 has 15 amino acids. CDR3 sequence reads: CSANGTGDIKNIQYF. The CDR3 bases are TGCAGTGCCAATGGGACAGGGGATATCAAAAACATTCAGTACTTC.

For the CDR3, the DNA is TGTGCCAGCAGTGTTTCGGGGAGTCGTGGCTACACCTTC. Amino acids: CASSVSGSRGYTF. The chain links TRBV2 to TRBJ1-2; D gene unclear. Deletions cut 4 bases from V and 7 bases from J, with 13 bases between. Germline CDR1 reads SNHLY; CDR2 reads FYNNEI. The CDR3 sequence is 13 residues long.

This clonotype was seen ten or more times. The chain has TRBV3-1 and TRBJ1-6; possibly TRBD1 for D (5 bases). V lost 0 bases and J 2 bases, leaving 8 bases between the germline ends. This CDR3 has 16 residues. Germline V gene lookup returns CDR1 LGHDT and CDR2 YNNKEL (reference sequence). In nucleotides, the CDR3 is TGTGCCAGCAGCCAAGATGGGGGTCCCTATAATTCACCCCTCCACTTT. Translated, it gives CASSQDGGPYNSPLHF.

This clonotype was detected ten times or more. This chain uses TRBV12-3 or TRBV12-4 with TRBJ1-3; D gene ambiguous. The CDR3 loop spans 16 amino acids. V shed 4 bases and J shed 0 bases, with 13 bases lying between them. DNA for the CDR3: TGTGCCAGCAGTTCGTTAAACCCTAGCTCTGGAAACACCATATATTTT. Its translation: CASSSLNPSSGNTIYF.

The table lists this clonotype with a few counts. The chain joins TRBV25-1 to TRBJ2-1; 9 bases are a match to TRBD2. This CDR3 is 15 amino acids long. From germline, CDR1 is MGHDK and CDR2 SYGVNS. The ends lost 2 bases at V and 9 bases at J; junction bases unmatched: 8. The DNA of the CDR3 is TGTGCCAGCAGTGAACAGGGCGGGGGGGCTGGTGAGCAGTTCTTC. This gives the protein CASSEQGGGAGEQFF.

Many counts were recorded for this clonotype. J is TRBJ2-1 and V is TRBV3-1, with 8 bases lining up with TRBD2. The CDR3 totals 17 residues. V shed 2 bases and J 4 bases; nucleotides not matched to a gene: 10. CDR1 and CDR2 from the germline V gene are LGHDT and YNNKEL (reference sequence). The CDR3 sequence is CASSQSDGTRAYNEQFF. CDR3 bases: TGTGCCAGCAGCCAAAGCGACGGGACTAGAGCATACAATGAGCAGTTCTTC.

The chain carries TRBV7-3 and TRBJ2-7; no definite D call. V lost 0 bases and J 0 bases, leaving 9 bases between the germline ends. Germline V gives CDR1 SGHTA, CDR2 FQGTGA. This CDR3 contains 15 residues. CDR3 amino acids: CASSLTRDTSYEQYF. DNA of the CDR3: TGTGCCAGCAGCTTAACCCGCGACACCTCCTACGAGCAGTACTTC.

This clonotype came up many times. This chain connects TRBV20-1 to TRBJ1-5, with a tentative D call TRBD1 (6 bases). Trimming cost V 3 bases and J 2 bases, with 20 bases left between them. This CDR3 has 17 amino acids. Germline-derived CDR1 and CDR2 are DFQATT and SNEGSKA (reference sequence). CDR3 DNA sequence: TGCAGTGCTAGCCCTCTGGGGGGCCAGGTTGGCAATCAGCCCCAGCATTTT. Translating gives CSASPLGGQVGNQPQHF.

This clonotype was counted ten times or more. This chain connects TRBV7-8 to TRBJ2-5; the D gene could be TRBD1 or TRBD2 (5 bases each). The CDR3 has 15 amino acids. The germline CDR1 and CDR2 sequences are SGHVS and FQNEAQ. The ends were cut back, 2 bases at V and 2 bases at J, with 12 bases in the middle. The CDR3: CASSLHGGRQETQYF. DNA for the CDR3: TGTGCCAGCAGCTTACATGGGGGAAGACAAGAGACCCAGTACTTC.

This clonotype was picked up a small number of times. V usage is TRBV4-3 and J usage is TRBJ2-3, with a tentative D call TRBD2 (6 bases). CDR1 is LGHNA, CDR2 YSLEER, per germline. There are 16 residues in the CDR3. Trimming removed 1 base at V and 5 bases at J, with 16 bases between. The CDR3 spells CASSQGDYPGVDTQYF. The CDR3 bases are TGCGCCAGCAGCCAAGGAGACTACCCGGGGGTAGATACGCAGTATTTT.

This clonotype was observed a few times. The rearrangement uses TRBV20-1 and TRBJ1-1, with D unresolved. There are 13 residues in the CDR3. Per germline, CDR1 DFQATT and CDR2 SNEGSKA (reference sequence). The V and J ends lost 4 bases and 1 base respectively, with 10 bases between them. This chain's CDR3 is CSAKKRPNTEAFF. The CDR3 nucleotides read TGCAGTGCTAAGAAGCGGCCGAACACTGAAGCTTTCTTT.

This clonotype came up many times. The chain is built from TRBV15 and TRBJ2-7, with 8 bases fitting TRBD1. Germline values: CDR1 LNHNV, CDR2 YYDKDF (reference sequence). V lost 1 base, J lost 5 bases, and 7 bases stayed unmatched. This CDR3 contains 15 residues. CDR3 sequence (DNA): TGTGCCACCAGCAGAGGAGGACAGGGTCCACACGAGCAGTACTTC. Encoded protein: CATSRGGQGPHEQYF.

This clonotype was counted ten times or more. The chain combines TRBV28 with TRBJ2-3; D is undetermined. V was shortened by 10 bases and J by 7 bases, with 12 bases between the two germline ends. CDR1 is MDHEN and CDR2 is SYDVKM in the germline V gene. The CDR3 has 11 residues. CDR3 bases: TGTGCCACCAACGGCGGTCATACGCAGTATTTT. This sequence encodes CATNGGHTQYF.

This clonotype was counted ten times or more. This rearrangement joins TRBV20-1 to TRBJ1-5; D gene uncertain. CDR3 length: 17 residues. Trimming took 2 bases from V and 4 from J, leaving 21 bases between them. In germline, CDR1 is DFQATT, CDR2 SNEGSKA (reference sequence). The CDR3 DNA is TGCAGTGCTAGACTCCCGGCGGGCACCCGGCAAAATCAGCCCCAGCATTTT. Translation: CSARLPAGTRQNQPQHF.

The table lists this clonotype with many counts. CDR3 nucleotide sequence: TGTGCCTGGTCCGGTCGTACAGATACGCAGTATTTT. It translates to CAWSGRTDTQYF. The chain combines TRBV30 with TRBJ2-3; D uncertain. CDR1 is GTSNPN and CDR2 is SVGIG in the germline V gene (reference sequence). This CDR3 has 12 residues. V gave up 5 bases and J gave up 3 bases, with 9 bases separating them. Full variable domain (remainder filled in from reference TRBV30 and TRBJ2-3): SQTIHQWPATLVQPVGSPLSLECTVEGTSNPNLYWYRQAAGRGLQLLFYSVGIGQISSEVPQNLSASRPQDRQFILSSKKLLLSDSGFYLCAWSGRTDTQYFGPGTRLTVL.

In this sample, this clonotype turned up many times. The rearrangement links TRBV15 to TRBJ2-1; D ambiguous. The CDR3 is 13 residues long. V was shortened by 1 base and J by 8 bases, with 9 bases between the two germline ends. The germline V gene has CDR1 LNHNV and CDR2 YYDKDF (reference sequence). CDR3 in amino acids: CATSRVEPDEQFF. As DNA, the CDR3 is TGTGCCACCAGCAGAGTGGAACCGGATGAGCAGTTCTTC.

The rearrangement links TRBV7-6 to TRBJ1-4; D is uncertain. Trimming removed 8 bases from V and 7 bases from J, with 17 bases in between. This CDR3 region has 14 residues. Germline CDR1 and CDR2: SGHVS and FNYEAQ. The chain's CDR3 is CASSTSTPGEKLFF. The CDR3, as DNA: TGTGCCAGCTCAACCTCCACCCCGGGTGAAAAACTGTTTTTT. The full variable domain, its missing parts supplied by reference TRBV7-6 and TRBJ1-4, is GAGVSQSPRYKVTKRGQDVALRCDPISGHVSLYWYRQALGQGPEFLTYFNYEAQQDKSGLPNDRFSAERPEGSISTLTIQRTEQRDSAMYRCASSTSTPGEKLFFGSGTQLSVL.

This clonotype came up a few times. One end of the junction fails to match germline, which may point to a read error. The V gene is TRBV11-1, the J gene TRBJ2-5; maybe TRBD2 (5 bases). This CDR3 has 14 amino acids. Germline loops: CDR1 SGHAT, CDR2 FQDESV (reference sequence). CDR3 amino acids: CASSQEGGGGTQYF. CDR3 DNA: TGCGCCAGCAGCCAAGAAGGCGGCGGAGGGACCCAGTACTTC.

This clonotype showed up many times. The chain recombines TRBV7-8 with TRBJ2-3, with D perhaps matching TRBD2 (5 bases). Per the germline V gene, CDR1 is SGHVS and CDR2 is FQNEAQ. Trimming pared 8 bases from V and 1 base from J, leaving 13 bases between. The CDR3 is 14 residues long. The CDR3, as DNA: TGTGCCAGCTCTGGGAGTAGCGGCACAGATACGCAGTATTTT. Its translation: CASSGSSGTDTQYF.

The J gene is TRBJ2-5, the V gene TRBV6-1; D is ambiguous. V was shortened by 5 bases and J by 1 base, with 8 bases between the two germline ends. CDR3 length: 13 amino acids. Per germline, CDR1 MNHNS and CDR2 SASEGT. The CDR3 DNA reads TGTGCCAGCAGTAACCGGTTCCAAGAGACCCAGTACTTC. This translates into CASSNRFQETQYF.

This clonotype has a count of ten or more. The V gene is TRBV5-6, the J gene TRBJ1-1, with 7 bases aligning to TRBD1. CDR1 is SGHDT, CDR2 YYEEEE, per germline. CDR3 size: 15 residues. With V trimmed by 4 bases and J by 2 bases, 8 bases remained unmatched. The CDR3 nucleotides read TGTGCCAGCAGCGCTCGACAGGGATTAAACACTGAAGCTTTCTTT. Its protein product is CASSARQGLNTEAFF.

The chain couples TRBV20-1 to TRBJ1-2, with 7 bases fitting TRBD1. Germline V gene sequence: CDR1 DFQATT, CDR2 SNEGSKA (reference sequence). This CDR3 is built from 17 residues. Trimming took 0 bases from V and 4 from J; bases not matched to a gene: 14. For the CDR3, the DNA is TGCAGTGCTAGAGAGGGAGTTGAGACAGGGACCCCCTATGGCTACACCTTC. This codes for CSAREGVETGTPYGYTF.

Remarks on this clonotype: Given a much more abundant clone one base away, this may be a read error. This chain joins TRBV10-3 and TRBJ2-1, with 12 nucleotides matching TRBD2. V lost 7 bases, J lost 0 bases, and 10 bases stayed unmatched. Per germline, CDR1 ENHRY and CDR2 SYGVKD. The CDR3 is 18 residues long. CDR3 sequence reads: CAINERLAGVISYNEQFF. CDR3 bases: TGTGCCATCAACGAAAGACTAGCGGGAGTCATCTCCTACAATGAGCAGTTCTTC.

The chain joins TRBV12-3 or TRBV12-4 to TRBJ1-5, with D possibly being TRBD1 (6 bases). CDR3 length equals 13 residues. The V end was cut by 3 bases, the J end by 6 bases, with 9 bases between. CDR3 loop: CASSLGASQPQHF. CDR3 bases: TGTGCCAGCAGTTTGGGGGCCAGTCAGCCCCAGCATTTT.

At least ten counts were recorded for this clonotype. CDR3 sequence: CASRRGQGQETQYF. In DNA, the CDR3 is TGTGCCAGCAGGAGGGGACAGGGCCAAGAGACCCAGTACTTC. The chain recombines TRBV5-6 with TRBJ2-5; 9 bases line up with TRBD1. The CDR3 covers 14 residues. Germline-derived CDR1 and CDR2 are SGHDT and YYEEEE. The V gene end was trimmed by 5 bases and the J gene end by 1 base; junction bases not matched to a gene: 3.

This clonotype was detected ten times or more. The chain employs TRBV13 and TRBJ1-1; D is ambiguous. Germline assignment: CDR1 PRHDT and CDR2 FYEKMQ (reference sequence). This CDR3 comprises 14 residues. V lost 2 bases and J 9 bases, leaving 16 bases between the germline ends. CDR3 in amino acids: CASSLQLLGSKAFF. The CDR3 DNA is TGTGCCAGCAGCTTACAGTTATTAGGGTCAAAAGCTTTCTTT.

This clonotype was detected ten times or more. The gene calls are TRBV6-5 and TRBJ1-2; D perhaps matches TRBD1 (6 bases). The CDR3 has 15 amino acids. Germline V gives CDR1 MNHEY, CDR2 SVGAGI. Trimming took off 2 bases at V and 3 bases at J, with 13 bases between the two ends. The CDR3 here is CASSYAQDSYYGYTF. DNA for the CDR3: TGTGCCAGCAGTTACGCACAGGACAGTTACTATGGCTACACCTTC.